A selection of T cell receptor beta chains follows, all from one sample in a study of CXCR3-negative and CXCR3-positive naive CD8 T cells. TCRdb reprocessed the 5' RACE reads, with one entry per CDR3 protein and no DNA. The specimen's table records roughly 120,000 distinct CDR3 sequences. Specimen: naive CXCR3+ CD8+ T cells from blood. Every receptor here comes from a human donor in good health. Some clones in this sample may be carry-over from other donors' samples. The CDR3 runs from the conserved cysteine through the conserved F or W. Fields, in order: V gene, CDR3 length, J gene, CDR3 protein.

V: TRBV6-5; length: 16; J: TRBJ2-3; CDR3: CASSTGTFFPADTQYF
V: TRBV29-1; length: 12; J: TRBJ1-2; CDR3: CSAPGLNYGYTF
V: TRBV28; length: 14; J: TRBJ1-5; CDR3: CASSSDRAGQPQHF
V: TRBV7-8; length: 15; J: TRBJ2-1; CDR3: CASSSGLAVNNEQFF
V: TRBV27; length: 14; J: TRBJ1-3; CDR3: CASSLTGFGNTIYF
V: TRBV5-1; length: 14; J: TRBJ2-7; CDR3: CASSWTGGGDEQYF
V: TRBV6-6; length: 14; J: TRBJ1-2; CDR3: CASSYSTGTYGYTF
V: TRBV29-1; length: 13; J: TRBJ1-1; CDR3: CSVRSGWGPEAFF
V: TRBV7-9; length: 13; J: TRBJ1-4; CDR3: CASSPPGGEKLFF
V: TRBV19; length: 13; J: TRBJ1-2; CDR3: CASSIEMFYGYTF
V: TRBV4-3; length: 15; J: TRBJ1-4; CDR3: CASSQGTATNEKLFF
V: TRBV4-3; length: 16; J: TRBJ2-2; CDR3: CASSQEWRANTGELFF
V: TRBV19; length: 14; J: TRBJ2-5; CDR3: CASAEGRPGETQYF
V: TRBV29-1; length: 15; J: TRBJ2-7; CDR3: CSVESDLTGRYEQYF
V: TRBV9; length: 14; J: TRBJ2-3; CDR3: CASSVGGAKDTQYF
V: TRBV6-6; length: 13; J: TRBJ1-1; CDR3: CASSTHDRAWAFF
V: TRBV6-5; length: 13; J: TRBJ1-1; CDR3: CASSPESNTEAFF
V: TRBV7-3; length: 21; J: TRBJ2-1; CDR3: CASSLQRGAPGRASSYNEQFF
V: TRBV14; length: 17; J: TRBJ1-2; CDR3: CASSQDRDGGQDYGYTF
V: TRBV12-3/TRBV12-4; length: 17; J: TRBJ2-1; CDR3: CASSGTSGRWAYNEQFF
V: TRBV3-1; length: 14; J: TRBJ2-3; CDR3: CASSPSGGADTQYF
V: TRBV4-1; length: 13; J: TRBJ2-7; CDR3: CASSQQTGQEQYF
V: TRBV15; length: 16; J: TRBJ2-3; CDR3: CATSREVAGVTDTQYF
V: TRBV5-1; length: 11; J: TRBJ1-2; CDR3: CASGLEDGYTF
V: TRBV6-5; length: 14; J: TRBJ1-1; CDR3: CASSYSPVNTEAFF
V: TRBV19; length: 14; J: TRBJ2-7; CDR3: CASSPRGGRYEQYF
V: TRBV21-1; length: 18; J: TRBJ1-5; CDR3: CASNPLPRTVYSNQPQHF
V: TRBV4-1; length: 14; J: TRBJ1-1; CDR3: CASRGTGERTEAFF
V: TRBV30; length: 14; J: TRBJ2-5; CDR3: CAWSVGTFQETQYF
V: TRBV11-3; length: 14; J: TRBJ2-1; CDR3: CASSLEYSDNEQFF
V: TRBV29-1; length: 13; J: TRBJ2-5; CDR3: CSVNPGAGETQYF
V: TRBV10-2; length: 14; J: TRBJ2-1; CDR3: CASSEEQGAIEQFF
V: TRBV7-9; length: 12; J: TRBJ1-2; CDR3: CASSLVGDQGGF